The entry below gives a single T cell receptor beta chain sequence along with its context. What it binds is not known. The record originates from a study of monozygotic twins with inflammatory bowel disease. Whole blood served as the source of total RNA, and no T cell sorting took place. General study results and limits: Healthy twins shared more clonotypes with others than IBD patients, most markedly active ones.

The V gene's germline CDR1 is KGHDR and CDR2 SFDVKD. This CDR3 spans 16 amino acids. Per-sample cDNA came from eight separate reactions. Two nested PCRs, of around 15 and 10 cycles, processed TCRalpha and TCRbeta cDNA. For each CDR3 protein, TCRdb gives one entry from its re-call of the 5' RACE reads, without DNA. This sample's clone table lists a few hundred thousand distinct CDR3 sequences. The sequenced sample was blood. This TCR came from a human donor with ulcerative colitis or Crohn's disease, or a healthy co-twin of an affected twin (not recorded which). The rearrangement joins TRBV24-1 to TRBJ2-7. CDR3 amino acids: CATSDLQWARTYEQYF.